The present TCR beta chain was sequenced within a study of blood T cell repertoires in COVID-19. Method: immunoSEQ multiplex PCR; TCRdb's copy keeps in-frame clones and lacks some. Seen here are more than 300,000 clones, around 90% observed once, and the top ten hold about 6.8%. Sequencing used peripheral blood. The clonotype was recovered from a man younger than 30 who had recovered from COVID-19.

CDR3 amino acids: CASRVRVSEDSEAFF. CDR3 sequence (DNA): TGTGCCAGTAGGGTCAGGGTATCCGAAGACTCTGAAGCTTTCTTT. V gene TRBV19 combines with J gene TRBJ1-1, with D perhaps TRBD1 (5 bases). This CDR3 is 15 amino acids long. CDR1 and CDR2 from the germline V gene are LNHDA and SQIVND (reference sequence). V was shortened by 6 bases and J by 6 bases, with 20 bases between the two germline ends. Full variable domain (remainder filled in from reference TRBV19 and TRBJ1-1): DGGITQSPKYLFRKEGQNVTLSCEQNLNHDAMYWYRQDPGQGLRLIYYSQIVNDFQKGDIAEGYSVSREKKESFPLTVTSAQKNPTAFYLCASRVRVSEDSEAFFGQGTRLTVV.